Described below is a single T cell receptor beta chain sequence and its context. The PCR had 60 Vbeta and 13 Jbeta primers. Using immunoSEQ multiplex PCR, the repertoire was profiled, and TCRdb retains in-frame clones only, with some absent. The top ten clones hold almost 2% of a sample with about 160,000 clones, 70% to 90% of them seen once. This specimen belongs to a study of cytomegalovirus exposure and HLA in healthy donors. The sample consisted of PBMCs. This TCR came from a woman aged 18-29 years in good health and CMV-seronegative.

The CDR3 loop is CASSIPSGLQKLFF. The DNA for the CDR3 is TGTGCCAGTAGTATCCCCTCGGGTCTTCAAAAACTGTTTTTT. V usage is TRBV19 and J usage is TRBJ1-4; D not resolved. Germline V gives CDR1 LNHDA, CDR2 SQIVND (reference sequence). Trimming left V 3 bases short and J 9 bases short, with 14 bases between. The CDR3 length is 14 residues.